This entry lists 6 T cell receptor beta chains sequenced from one sample in a study of blood T cell repertoires in COVID-19. Profiling relied on immunoSEQ multiplex PCR, and the TCRdb table lists in-frame clones only, not all of them. The sample lists about 370,000 clones, about 89% occurring once. The material sequenced was peripheral blood. The receptors come from a woman in her 30s with COVID-19, enrolled during active disease.

This chain connects TRBV19 to TRBJ2-5; D is unresolved. Germline V gives CDR1 LNHDA, CDR2 SQIVND (reference sequence). V was clipped by 1 base and J by 5 bases, with 11 bases between them. CDR3 length: 14 residues. The CDR3 nucleotides read TGTGCCAGTAGTATAGGGGCAGCCGAGGAGACCCAGTACTTC. Protein product: CASSIGAAEETQYF.

This chain joins TRBV4-1 and TRBJ1-6, with TRBD1 matching 7 bases. The CDR3 is 15 residues long. Trimming at V came to 0 bases and at J to 12 bases, leaving 8 bases not matched to a gene. Germline V CDR1 and CDR2: MGHRA, YSYEKL. CDR3 nucleotide sequence: TGCGCCAGCAGCCAAGATACAGGGGATACTCGACCCCTCCACTTT. It encodes CASSQDTGDTRPLHF.

This chain connects TRBV6-5 to TRBJ2-7; D uncertain. The germline gives CDR1 MNHEY, CDR2 SVGAGI. This CDR3 is built from 11 residues. The V and J ends lost 7 bases and 4 bases respectively, with 8 bases between them. For the CDR3, the DNA is TGTGCCAGCACGGCGGAATACGAGCAGTACTTC. Translating it yields CASTAEYEQYF.

V is TRBV9 and J is TRBJ2-1; 7 bases are a match to TRBD2. Per germline, CDR1 SGDLS and CDR2 YYNGEE. The CDR3 is made up of 16 amino acids. The V segment lost 3 bases and the J segment 4 bases; nucleotides outside the gene matches: 10. CDR3 region: CASSGTSPPGYNEQFF. In nucleotides, the CDR3 is TGTGCCAGCAGCGGGACTAGTCCTCCGGGATACAATGAGCAGTTCTTC.

The V and J genes are TRBV19 and TRBJ2-3; D unclear. The CDR3 is 14 amino acids. V dropped 3 bases and J dropped 2 bases, with 9 bases sitting between them. CDR1 is LNHDA and CDR2 is SQIVND in the germline V gene (reference sequence). The CDR3 DNA follows: TGTGCCAGTAGTATTTTGGCAAACACAGATACGCAGTATTTT. Its translation: CASSILANTDTQYF.

This chain links TRBV11-1 with TRBJ1-5, with D unclear. The CDR3 spans 12 residues. Per the germline V gene, CDR1 is SGHAT and CDR2 is FQDESV (reference sequence). V lost 5 bases, J lost 9 bases, and 11 bases lay in between. CDR3 sequence: CASSDGGGPQHF. CDR3 in DNA: TGTGCCAGCAGCGACGGTGGCGGGCCCCAGCATTTT.